This T cell receptor beta chain was recovered during a study of cytomegalovirus exposure and HLA in healthy donors. Overall study findings and caveats: Sequences of the TCR beta chain were said to predict the HLA-A and HLA-B alleles of most subjects accurately.

PCR amplification relied on 60 Vbeta primers (plus 13 Jbeta primers). The assay was immunoSEQ multiplex PCR, and TCRdb's table has in-frame clones only and misses some. Seen here are around 160,000 clones, 79% observed once, and the top ten hold around 6.7%. Worth noting for this clone: What it binds is not known.

The CDR3 totals 15 residues. After removal of 7 bases from V and 8 bases from J, the junction contained 13 bases not matched to a gene. Germline CDR1 reads SNHLY; CDR2 reads FYNNEI. The origin of this receptor is a woman in her thirties or forties in good health and CMV-seropositive. The chain couples TRBV2 to TRBJ2-1; TRBD2 aligns across 8 bases. Sequenced material: PBMCs. The CDR3 loop is CASTEEAGASHEQFF. In nucleotides, the CDR3 is TGTGCCAGCACCGAGGAAGCGGGGGCTTCTCATGAGCAGTTCTTC.